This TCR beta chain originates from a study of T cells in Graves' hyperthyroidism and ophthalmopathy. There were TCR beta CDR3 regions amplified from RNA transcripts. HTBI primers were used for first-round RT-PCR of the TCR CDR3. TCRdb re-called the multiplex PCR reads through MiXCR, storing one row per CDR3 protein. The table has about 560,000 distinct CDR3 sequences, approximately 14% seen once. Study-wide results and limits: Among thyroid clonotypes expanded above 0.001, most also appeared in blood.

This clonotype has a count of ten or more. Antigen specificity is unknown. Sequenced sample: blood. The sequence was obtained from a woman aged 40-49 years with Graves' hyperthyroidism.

DNA for the CDR3: TGTGCCAGCAGTTTAGGCGGGAGCTACTACAATGAGCAGTTCTTC. The encoded protein is CASSLGGSYYNEQFF. V usage is TRBV12-3 or TRBV12-4 and J usage is TRBJ2-1, with 7 positions matching TRBD2. J was trimmed by 3 bases and V by 1 base; bases with no gene match: 3. The length of the CDR3 is 15 residues.